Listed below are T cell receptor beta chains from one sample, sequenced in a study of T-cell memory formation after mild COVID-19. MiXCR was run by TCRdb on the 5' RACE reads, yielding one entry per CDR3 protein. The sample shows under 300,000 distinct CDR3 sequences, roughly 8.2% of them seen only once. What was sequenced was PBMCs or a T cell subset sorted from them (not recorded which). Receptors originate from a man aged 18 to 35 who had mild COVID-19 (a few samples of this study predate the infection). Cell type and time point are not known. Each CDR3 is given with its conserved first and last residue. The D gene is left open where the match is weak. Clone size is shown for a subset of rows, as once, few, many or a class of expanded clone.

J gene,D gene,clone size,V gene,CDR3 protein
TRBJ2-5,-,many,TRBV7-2,CASSLSLQETQYF
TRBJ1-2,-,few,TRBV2,CASSVAGTAWDYGYTF
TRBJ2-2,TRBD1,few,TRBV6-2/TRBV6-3,CASSSLTGDTGELFF
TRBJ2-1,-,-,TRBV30,CAWSVRDNNEQFF
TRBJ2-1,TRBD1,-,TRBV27,CASSLYRGRGSEQFF
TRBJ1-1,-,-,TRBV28,CASSPRGSTAEAFF
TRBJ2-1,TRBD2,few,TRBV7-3,CASSPGTSGGELNEQFF
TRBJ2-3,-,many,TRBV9,CASSVGGGPDTQYF
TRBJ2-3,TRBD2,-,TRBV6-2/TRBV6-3,CASRRPRGGGLAADTQYF
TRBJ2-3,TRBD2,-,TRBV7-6,CASSRRTSGATDTQYF
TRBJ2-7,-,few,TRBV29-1,CSVEGGLYEQYF
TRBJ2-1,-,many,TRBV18,CASSPNGGDYNEQFF
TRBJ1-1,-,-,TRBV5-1,CASSLVGIPNTEAFF
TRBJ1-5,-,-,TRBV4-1,CASSQGRGVQPQHF
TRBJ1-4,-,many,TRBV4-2,CASSQDGGATNEKLFF
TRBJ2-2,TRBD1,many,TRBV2,CASVTGALNTGELFF
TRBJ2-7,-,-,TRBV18,CASSPFSANEQYF
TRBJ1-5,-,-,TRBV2,CASSVNRAFHPQHF
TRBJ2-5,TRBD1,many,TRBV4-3,CASSQDSGQGGGQYF
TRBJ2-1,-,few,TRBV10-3,CAIRGADLYNEQFF
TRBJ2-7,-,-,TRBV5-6,CASSRSGPREQYF
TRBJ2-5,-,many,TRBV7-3,CASSSAAGQETQYF
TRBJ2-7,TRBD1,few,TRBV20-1,CSATMDRVTYEQYF
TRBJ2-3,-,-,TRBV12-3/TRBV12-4,CASSLRKIHTDTQYF
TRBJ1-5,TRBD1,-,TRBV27,CASSFTPTGNQPQHF
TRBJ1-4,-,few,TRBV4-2,CASSQAWTTTNEKLFF
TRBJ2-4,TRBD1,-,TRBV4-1,CASSQDSAPGQGMAKNIQYF
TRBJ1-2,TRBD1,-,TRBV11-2,CASSADRGHYGYTF
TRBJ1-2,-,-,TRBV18,CASSPQQGESYGYTF
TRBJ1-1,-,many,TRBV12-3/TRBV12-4,CASSFSGGYYTEAFF
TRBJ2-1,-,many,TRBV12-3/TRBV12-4,CATQKDQTYNEQFF
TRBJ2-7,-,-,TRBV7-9,CASSPKGFYEQYF
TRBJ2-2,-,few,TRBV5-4,CASSSEAANTGELFF
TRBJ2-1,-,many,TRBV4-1,CASSQRYNEQFF
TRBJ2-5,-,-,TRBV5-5,CASSDGVTETQYF
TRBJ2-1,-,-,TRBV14,CASSQFRTVWNEQFF
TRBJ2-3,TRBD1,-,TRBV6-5,CASSYRFTGTGNTDTQYF
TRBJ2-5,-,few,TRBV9,CASSVGYRDNSETQYF
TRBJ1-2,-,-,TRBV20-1,CSASEGRPIGYTF
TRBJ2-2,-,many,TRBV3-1,CASSPWGGDAGELFF
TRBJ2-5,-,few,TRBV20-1,CSARETSETQYF
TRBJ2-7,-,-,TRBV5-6,CASSSGTRGYEQYF
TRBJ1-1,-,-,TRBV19,CASCSPTASNTEAFF
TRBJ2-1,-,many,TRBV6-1,CASSGASGSLRNEQFF
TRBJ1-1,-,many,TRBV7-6,CASSLVQPGANTEAFF
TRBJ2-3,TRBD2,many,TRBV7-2,CASSLVAGAGDTQYF
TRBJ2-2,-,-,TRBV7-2,CASSLVGGGLGELFF
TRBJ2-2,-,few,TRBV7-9,CASSPNLASNTGELFF